Following are 30 T cell receptor beta chains from one sample sequenced in a study of STAT5B mutations in CD4+ large granular lymphocyte leukemia. Libraries were prepared by immunoSEQ multiplex PCR; TCRdb keeps only in-frame clonotypes and omits some of them. The sample lists about 18,000 clones, about four fifths seen once, with around 14% in the top ten. The sample consisted of CD4+ T cells from blood buffy coats. The origin of the receptors is a human donor in good health.

V gene TRBV12-1 combines with J gene TRBJ2-7; the table's D call, TRBD2, was not checked against the DNA. TRBV12-1 is given as a pseudogene. The CDR3 extends over 15 amino acids. For the CDR3, the DNA is TGTGCCAGCAGCCTTTTAGCGGATGTTCCCTACGAGCAGTACTTC. Protein product: CASSLLADVPYEQYF.

This clone has a single count. This rearrangement joins TRBV5-4 to TRBJ1-6; TRBD1 might be the D (5 bases). The CDR3 consists of 15 residues. Trimming cost V 0 bases and J 9 bases, with 13 bases left between them. The V gene's germline CDR1 is SGHNT and CDR2 YYREEE (reference sequence). The CDR3 nucleotides read TGTGCCAGCAGCTTGGATCCGGGGGGAAGTTCACCCCTCCACTTT. This translates into CASSLDPGGSSPLHF.

This rearrangement joins TRBV27 to TRBJ1-2; a possible D gene is TRBD1 (5 bases). In germline, CDR1 is MNHEY, CDR2 SMNVEV (reference sequence). CDR3 size: 14 residues. V lost 4 bases, J lost 2 bases, and 11 bases lay in between. The CDR3 region is CASSYSGSNYGYTF. In DNA form, the CDR3 reads TGTGCCAGCAGTTATTCAGGGTCAAACTATGGCTACACCTTC.

The chain employs TRBV30 and TRBJ2-7, with 9 bases aligning to TRBD1. Losses at the gene ends were 3 bases for V and 4 bases for J; bases not matched to a gene: 4. Germline CDR1 GTSNPN, CDR2 SVGIG (reference sequence). CDR3 length: 13 amino acids. The CDR3 nucleotides read TGTGCCTGGAGACAGGGGGCGAGGTACGAGCAGTACTTC. It specifies CAWRQGARYEQYF.

This clone was counted a single time. The chain joins TRBV7-8 to TRBJ1-2, with D unresolved. Looked up from germline, CDR1 is SGHVS and CDR2 is FQNEAQ. This CDR3 region has 14 residues. Trimming shortened V by 2 bases and J by 7 bases, and 14 bases separated the two germline ends. CDR3 sequence reads: CASSLISGRGGYTF. As DNA, the CDR3 is TGTGCCAGCAGCTTAATTTCCGGGAGAGGTGGCTACACCTTC.

The V call is TRBV18, the J call TRBJ1-1; D remains unclear. The CDR3 consists of 13 residues. Deletions cut 3 bases from V and 5 bases from J, with 10 bases between. CDR1 is KGHSH, CDR2 LQKENI, per germline. CDR3 protein: CASSPRIETEAFF. For the CDR3, the DNA is TGTGCCAGCTCACCGAGAATAGAAACTGAAGCTTTCTTT.

The chain combines TRBV12-5 with TRBJ2-7; D possibly corresponds to TRBD1 (5 bases). V shed 5 bases and J shed 2 bases, with 13 bases lying between them. The CDR3 length is 14 residues. Per germline, CDR1 LGHNT and CDR2 FRNRAP. The CDR3 spells CASGVTVRTYEQYF. In DNA form, the CDR3 reads TGTGCTAGTGGTGTGACAGTTAGAACCTACGAGCAGTACTTC.

The chain carries TRBV6-6 and TRBJ1-1, with a possible D match to TRBD1 (5 bases). CDR1 and CDR2 from the germline V gene are MNHNY and SVGAGI (reference sequence). V was cut by 7 bases and J by 2 bases, with 11 bases left in between. This CDR3 is built from 13 residues. DNA for the CDR3: TGTGCCAGCACCCAGACAGTAAACACTGAAGCTTTCTTT. It specifies CASTQTVNTEAFF.

The chain links TRBV18 to TRBJ1-1; D is undetermined. This CDR3 has 12 residues. Germline V gives CDR1 KGHSH, CDR2 LQKENI. Trimming cost V 1 base and J 7 bases, with 7 bases left between them. CDR3 amino acids: CASSPLGIEAFF. The CDR3 DNA reads TGTGCCAGCTCACCACTCGGAATTGAAGCTTTCTTT. Full variable domain (rest looked up from reference TRBV18 and TRBJ1-1): NAGVMQNPRHLVRRRGQEARLRCSPMKGHSHVYWYRQLPEEGLKFMVYLQKENIIDESGMPKERFSAEFPKEGPSILRIQQVVRGDSAAYFCASSPLGIEAFFGQGTRLTVV.

V is TRBV19 and J is TRBJ1-2; unclear D gene. Deletions cut 3 bases from V and 7 bases from J, with 12 bases between. The CDR3 has 13 residues. Germline V CDR1 and CDR2: LNHDA, SQIVND (reference sequence). The CDR3 DNA reads TGTGCCAGTAGTATGGGTACAGTACCTGGCTACACCTTC. Protein product: CASSMGTVPGYTF.

The chain uses TRBV9 and TRBJ2-7, with 7 bases aligning to TRBD1. With V trimmed by 0 bases and J by 12 bases, 6 bases remained unmatched. Germline CDR1 reads SGDLS; CDR2 reads YYNGEE. There are 12 residues in the CDR3. In nucleotides, the CDR3 is TGTGCCAGCAGCGTAGCTGGAGACAGGGTGTACTTC. Protein product: CASSVAGDRVYF.

This chain joins TRBV6-1 and TRBJ2-1, with 7 bases fitting TRBD2. CDR1 is MNHNS and CDR2 is SASEGT in the germline V gene. This CDR3 spans 17 amino acids. Unmatched junction bases numbered 10, after V lost 1 base and J lost 4 bases. The CDR3 sequence is CASSEDQRASGYNEQFF. CDR3 DNA: TGTGCCAGCAGTGAAGATCAGCGGGCTAGCGGTTACAATGAGCAGTTCTTC.

V usage is TRBV19 and J usage is TRBJ1-5; 11 nucleotides agree with TRBD1. The V gene's germline CDR1 is LNHDA and CDR2 SQIVND (reference sequence). There are 14 residues in the CDR3. J lost 3 bases, V lost 6 bases, and 1 base had no gene match. The CDR3 loop is CASRGQGVNQPQHF. For the CDR3, the DNA is TGTGCCAGTAGGGGACAGGGGGTCAATCAGCCCCAGCATTTT.

The chain links TRBV6-5 to TRBJ2-1; D remains unclear. The CDR3 runs 11 residues. Looked up from germline, CDR1 is MNHEY and CDR2 is SVGAGI. V shed 8 bases and J shed 8 bases, with 10 bases lying between them. In DNA form, the CDR3 reads TGTGCCAGCGGCCGCGGAGATGAGCAGTTCTTC. Amino acids: CASGRGDEQFF.

The chain combines TRBV6-1 with TRBJ1-2; no firm D call. Trimming pared 3 bases from V and 4 bases from J, leaving 6 bases between. The germline gives CDR1 MNHNS, CDR2 SASEGT. This CDR3 is built from 12 residues. The CDR3 sequence: CASSDQIYGYTF. CDR3 DNA: TGTGCCAGCAGTGATCAGATCTATGGCTACACCTTC.

This chain joins TRBV5-5 and TRBJ2-5; either TRBD1 or TRBD2 may supply D (6 bases each). The CDR3 has 15 residues. Trimming took 2 bases from V and 4 from J, leaving 15 bases between them. Germline lookup yields CDR1 SGHKS and CDR2 YYEKEE (reference sequence). CDR3 DNA sequence: TGTGCCAGCAGCTTACGATCACAGGGAGGAGAGACCCAGTACTTC. Its translation: CASSLRSQGGETQYF.

The chain couples TRBV7-9 to TRBJ1-2; a possible D gene is TRBD1 (6 bases). Trimming took off 5 bases at V and 1 base at J, with 17 bases between the two ends. This CDR3 is built from 16 residues. Germline V gives CDR1 SEHNR, CDR2 FQNEAQ (reference sequence). The CDR3 bases are TGTGCCAGCAGCACGAGCCGGGACATCTTTAACTATGGCTACACCTTC. It codes for CASSTSRDIFNYGYTF.

This clone was detected a few times. This chain connects TRBV7-2 to TRBJ1-4; possibly TRBD1 for D (6 bases). Germline CDR1 and CDR2: SGHTA and FQGNSA. Trimming took off 4 bases at V and 8 bases at J, with 8 bases between the two ends. The CDR3 spans 12 residues. CDR3 in amino acids: CASSSDREKLFF. CDR3 nucleotide sequence: TGTGCCAGCAGCTCCGACAGGGAAAAACTGTTTTTT.

The J gene is TRBJ2-6, the V gene TRBV18; TRBD1 might be the D (6 bases). CDR1 is KGHSH and CDR2 is LQKENI in the germline V gene. V was shortened by 3 bases and J by 0 bases, with 18 bases between the two germline ends. The CDR3 loop spans 19 amino acids. CDR3 in amino acids: CASSPTFRTAPSGANVLTF. DNA of the CDR3: TGTGCCAGCTCACCCACCTTTAGGACAGCACCCTCTGGGGCCAACGTCCTGACTTTC.

V is TRBV5-4 and J is TRBJ1-4, with D perhaps TRBD1 (6 bases). The CDR3 totals 14 residues. Germline CDR1 is SGHNT and CDR2 is YYREEE (reference sequence). Trimming removed 4 bases at V and 4 bases at J, with 11 bases between. The CDR3 DNA follows: TGTGCCAGCAGCCGGACAGCCAATAATGAAAAACTGTTTTTT. This encodes CASSRTANNEKLFF.

V gene TRBV7-9 combines with J gene TRBJ2-1; D not resolved. V was clipped by 3 bases and J by 0 bases, with 9 bases between them. The length of the CDR3 is 15 residues. Germline values: CDR1 SEHNR, CDR2 FQNEAQ (reference sequence). The CDR3 coding sequence is TGTGCCAGCAGCTTCAAACTACCCTCCTACAATGAGCAGTTCTTC. Amino acids: CASSFKLPSYNEQFF.

V usage is TRBV6-1 and J usage is TRBJ1-1; maybe TRBD1 (6 bases). The CDR3 sequence is 13 residues long. Germline CDR1 MNHNS, CDR2 SASEGT. Trimming cost V 7 bases and J 3 bases, with 12 bases left between them. The CDR3 is CASTLKGDTEAFF. The CDR3 bases are TGTGCCAGCACCTTGAAGGGGGACACTGAAGCTTTCTTT.

The CDR3 spells CAWSTAHTNTGELFF. Here the CDR3 DNA reads TGTGCCTGGAGTACGGCACACACGAACACCGGGGAGCTGTTTTTT. The chain employs TRBV30 and TRBJ2-2, with D hard to call. The CDR3 loop spans 15 amino acids. The V gene's germline CDR1 is GTSNPN and CDR2 SVGIG (reference sequence). V dropped 2 bases and J dropped 0 bases, with 10 bases sitting between them.

This rearrangement joins TRBV7-6 to TRBJ1-3, with 8 bases that match TRBD1. Losses at the gene ends were 4 bases for V and 0 bases for J; bases not matched to a gene: 5. The germline V gene has CDR1 SGHVS and CDR2 FNYEAQ. There are 16 residues in the CDR3. The CDR3 DNA sequence: TGTGCCAGCAGCTCCCAGGACAGGGTCTCTGGAAACACCATATATTTT. Translated, it gives CASSSQDRVSGNTIYF.

This chain links TRBV14 with TRBJ2-5; 11 nucleotides line up with TRBD2. This CDR3 has 17 residues. Germline CDR1 SGHDN, CDR2 FVKESK. V lost 0 bases, J lost 3 bases, and 6 bases stayed unmatched. This chain's CDR3 is CASSQDRGLAVKETQYF. The CDR3 DNA is TGTGCCAGCAGCCAAGATAGGGGACTAGCGGTAAAAGAGACCCAGTACTTC. Full variable domain (missing parts from reference TRBV14 and TRBJ2-5): EAGVTQFPSHSVIEKGQTVTLRCDPISGHDNLYWYRRVMGKEIKFLLHFVKESKQDESGMPNNRFLAERTGGTYSTLKVQPAELEDSGVYFCASSQDRGLAVKETQYFGPGTRLLVL.

V gene TRBV25-1 combines with J gene TRBJ2-5; a weak D match, TRBD1 (6 bases). V lost 6 bases and J 3 bases, leaving 11 bases between the germline ends. Per germline, CDR1 MGHDK and CDR2 SYGVNS. This CDR3 has 13 amino acids. In nucleotides, the CDR3 is TGTGCCAGCAGGGGCAGGGGAGAAGAGACCCAGTACTTC. It yields the protein CASRGRGEETQYF. Using reference TRBV25-1 and TRBJ2-5 for the parts outside the CDR3, the full variable domain is EADIYQTPRYLVIGTGKKITLECSQTMGHDKMYWYQQDPGMELHLIHYSYGVNSTEKGDLSSESTVSRIRTEHFPLTLESARPSHTSQYLCASRGRGEETQYFGPGTRLLVL.

The V gene is TRBV6-6, the J gene TRBJ2-7; D is unclear. CDR3 length equals 14 residues. Germline V gives CDR1 MNHNY, CDR2 SVGAGI (reference sequence). V lost 2 bases to trimming and J lost 1 base, with 9 bases between them. The CDR3 sequence is CASSYERRSYEQYF. CDR3 nucleotide sequence: TGTGCCAGCAGTTACGAAAGACGGTCCTACGAGCAGTACTTC.

This chain joins TRBV19 and TRBJ1-5; D perhaps matches TRBD1 (6 bases). Trimming stripped 3 bases from V and 0 bases from J, with 12 bases between. The germline V gene encodes CDR1 LNHDA and CDR2 SQIVND (reference sequence). There are 16 residues in the CDR3. The CDR3 spells CASSISGANSNQPQHF. In DNA, the CDR3 is TGTGCCAGTAGTATTTCAGGGGCCAATAGCAATCAGCCCCAGCATTTT.

This chain joins TRBV5-5 and TRBJ2-2, with TRBD2 identical over 7 bases. V gave up 1 base and J gave up 4 bases; unmatched junction bases: 4. This CDR3 region has 15 residues. The V gene's germline CDR1 is SGHKS and CDR2 YYEKEE (reference sequence). The CDR3 protein is CASSLQGGGTGELFF. For the CDR3, the DNA is TGTGCCAGCAGCTTGCAGGGCGGGGGCACCGGGGAGCTGTTTTTT.

The chain has TRBV6-4 and TRBJ2-5; 7 nucleotides align to TRBD1. The V gene's germline CDR1 is MRHNA and CDR2 SNTAGT. This CDR3 contains 13 residues. V trimming: 11 bases; J trimming: 4 bases; junction bases outside the gene matches: 10. Here the CDR3 reads CAGTTGWGETQYF. The CDR3 DNA sequence: TGTGCCGGCACGACAGGGTGGGGAGAGACCCAGTACTTC.